A selection of T cell receptor beta chains follows, all from one sample in a study of T-cell memory formation after mild COVID-19. TCRdb re-derived calls from the 5' RACE reads in MiXCR, one entry per CDR3 protein. The sample lists more than 85,000 distinct CDR3 sequences, around 10% occurring once. Source material: PBMCs or a T cell subset sorted from them (not recorded which). These receptor sequences come from a man younger than 30 who had mild COVID-19 (a few samples of this study predate the infection). Cell type and time point are not known. The CDR3 runs from the conserved cysteine through the conserved F or W. A D gene is named only where the DNA matches it firmly. Some rows have no size entry. The others give once, few or many, or a class for an expanded clone.

v_gene	d_gene	j_gene	abundance	CDR3aa	CDR3nt
TRBV7-2	TRBD1	TRBJ2-3	few	CASSVGQGSTDTQYF	TGTGCCAGCAGCGTGGGACAGGGGAGCACAGATACGCAGTATTTT
TRBV5-6	TRBD1	TRBJ2-1	few	CASSSRDRFYNEQFF	TGTGCCAGCAGCTCCCGGGACAGGTTCTACAATGAGCAGTTCTTC
TRBV15	TRBD1	TRBJ1-4	.	CATKDNRGLEANEKLFF	TGTGCCACCAAAGATAACAGGGGTCTCGAAGCTAATGAAAAACTGTTTTTT
TRBV7-2	.	TRBJ2-2	.	CASSSHSFGGRSNTGELFF	TGTGCCAGCAGCTCACACTCCTTCGGGGGGCGAAGCAACACCGGGGAGCTGTTTTTT
TRBV15	TRBD1	TRBJ2-1	few	CATSRPNRGGSNEQFF	TGTGCCACCAGCAGACCTAACAGGGGTGGGTCGAATGAGCAGTTCTTC
TRBV3-1	.	TRBJ1-2	.	CASSQDSSDGYTF	TGTGCCAGCAGCCAAGACAGTTCAGATGGCTACACCTTC
TRBV21-1	.	TRBJ1-1	.	CASSNREEVNTEAFF	TGTGCCAGCAGCAACCGAGAGGAAGTGAACACTGAAGCTTTCTTT
TRBV5-1	.	TRBJ2-1	few	CASSLGLGQERGYDEQFF	TGCGCCAGCAGCTTGGGATTGGGACAAGAAAGAGGTTATGATGAGCAGTTCTTC
TRBV28	.	TRBJ2-3	few	CASSASTEDTQYF	TGTGCCAGCAGTGCCTCGACAGAAGATACGCAGTATTTT
TRBV6-1	TRBD2	TRBJ2-7	few	CASSDIAGDDYGQYF	TGTGCCAGCAGTGACATAGCGGGAGACGATTACGGGCAGTACTTC
TRBV4-3	.	TRBJ2-2	.	CASSPKLGGGAGELFF	TGCGCCAGCAGCCCCAAGCTGGGGGGTGGCGCCGGGGAGCTGTTTTTT
TRBV7-9	.	TRBJ1-4	.	CASSSWRTLATNEKLFF	TGTGCCAGCAGCTCATGGAGGACACTTGCAACTAATGAAAAACTGTTTTTT
TRBV11-2	TRBD2	TRBJ2-2	few	CASSLDRWGLAIGELFF	TGTGCCAGCAGCTTAGATCGATGGGGACTAGCGATCGGGGAGCTGTTTTTT
TRBV20-1	.	TRBJ1-3	.	CSARAVSKPGNTIYF	TGCAGTGCTAGAGCAGTGTCGAAACCTGGAAACACCATATATTTT
TRBV29-1	.	TRBJ2-1	.	CSGRMSSYNEQFF	TGCAGCGGCCGGATGAGCTCCTACAATGAGCAGTTCTTC
TRBV7-9	.	TRBJ2-1	.	CASAERGPAVF	TGTGCCAGCGCGGAGAGGGGACCGGCGGTCTTC
TRBV5-5	TRBD1	TRBJ1-2	few	CASSSYPPGQAIYGYTF	TGTGCCAGCAGCTCCTATCCTCCGGGACAGGCCATCTATGGCTACACCTTC
TRBV20-1	.	TRBJ2-3	few	CSALYDTQYF	TGCAGTGCCCTCTACGATACGCAGTATTTT
TRBV29-1	.	TRBJ2-7	few	CSVGLLAYEQYF	TGCAGCGTTGGGCTACTCGCCTACGAGCAGTACTTC
TRBV12-3/TRBV12-4	.	TRBJ1-1	.	CASSPAYTEAFF	TGTGCCAGCAGCCCTGCCTACACTGAAGCTTTCTTT
TRBV5-5	.	TRBJ1-2	many	CASSLEVTYYYGYTF	TGTGCCAGCAGCTTGGAGGTGACTTACTACTATGGCTACACCTTC
TRBV4-1	.	TRBJ1-2	many	CASSQGLGGNGYTF	TGCGCCAGCAGCCAAGGGTTGGGGGGAAATGGCTACACCTTC
TRBV6-5	TRBD2	TRBJ2-5	.	CASTPSGGNQETQYF	TGTGCCAGCACACCTAGCGGGGGGAACCAAGAGACCCAGTACTTC
TRBV7-6	TRBD1	TRBJ2-2	few	CASSLTNRGRGGELFF	TGTGCCAGCAGCTTAACGAACAGGGGGCGAGGCGGGGAGCTGTTTTTT
TRBV4-1	.	TRBJ2-7	.	CASSQVNGAAYEQYF	TGCGCCAGCAGCCAAGTGAACGGGGCCGCCTACGAGCAGTACTTC
TRBV7-8	.	TRBJ2-2	.	CASSLYPRVSTGELFF	TGTGCCAGCAGCTTATATCCGAGGGTTAGCACCGGGGAGCTGTTTTTT
TRBV7-3	.	TRBJ2-2	.	CASSFASTGELFF	TGTGCCAGCAGCTTCGCGAGCACCGGGGAGCTGTTTTTT
TRBV24-1	TRBD1	TRBJ2-5	few	CATSDPGTGGQETQYF	TGTGCCACCAGTGATCCCGGGACAGGGGGCCAAGAGACCCAGTACTTC
TRBV7-8	.	TRBJ2-1	few	CASSSEDNEQFF	TGTGCCAGCAGCTCCGAGGACAATGAGCAGTTCTTC
TRBV19	.	TRBJ2-7	few	CASSIVPASYEQYF	TGTGCCAGTAGTATAGTGCCGGCTTCCTACGAGCAGTACTTC
TRBV4-3	TRBD1	TRBJ2-7	few	CASSPQGGGTGVYEQYF	TGCGCCAGCAGCCCCCAAGGAGGCGGGACAGGAGTCTACGAGCAGTACTTC
TRBV11-2	.	TRBJ2-7	few	CASSWGSGGREQYF	TGTGCCAGCAGCTGGGGGTCCGGGGGGCGCGAGCAGTACTTC
TRBV2	.	TRBJ2-1	many	CASSRDIDLDNEQFF	TGTGCCAGCAGTCGGGACATCGACCTCGACAATGAGCAGTTCTTC
TRBV4-1	.	TRBJ1-6	few	CASRLTDNSPLHF	TGCGCCAGCAGGCTGACAGATAATTCACCCCTCCACTTT
TRBV27	.	TRBJ2-3	many	CASSPAGPRFTDTQYF	TGTGCCAGCAGTCCCGCGGGACCCCGGTTCACAGATACGCAGTATTTT
TRBV5-1	TRBD2	TRBJ2-1	many	CASSLRTSGGDEQFF	TGCGCCAGCAGCCTACGGACTAGCGGGGGGGATGAGCAGTTCTTC
TRBV20-1	.	TRBJ2-7	.	CSALDWSSYEQYF	TGCAGTGCCCTGGACTGGAGCTCCTACGAGCAGTACTTC
TRBV4-3	.	TRBJ2-5	few	CASSQDWGSPGETQYF	TGCGCCAGCAGCCAAGATTGGGGCAGCCCTGGGGAGACCCAGTACTTC
TRBV27	.	TRBJ1-4	few	CASSLSNRAGEKLFF	TGTGCCAGCAGTTTATCGAATCGGGCCGGTGAAAAACTGTTTTTT
TRBV7-9	.	TRBJ1-4	.	CASSYSGERKLFF	TGTGCCAGCAGCTACTCAGGAGAGAGAAAACTGTTTTTT
TRBV6-2/TRBV6-3	.	TRBJ2-2	few	CASTPGTYANTGELFF	TGTGCCAGCACCCCCGGGACGTACGCGAACACCGGGGAGCTGTTTTTT
TRBV5-1	TRBD1	TRBJ1-1	.	CASSRTTGYSNTEAFF	TGCGCCAGCAGCCGAACGACAGGGTACTCGAACACTGAAGCTTTCTTT
TRBV27	.	TRBJ1-1	few	CASSQTPGPAYTEAFF	TGTGCCAGCAGCCAGACTCCGGGACCTGCTTACACTGAAGCTTTCTTT
TRBV7-9	.	TRBJ1-1	many	CASSLGRNTEAFF	TGTGCCAGCAGCCTCGGACGGAACACTGAAGCTTTCTTT
TRBV9	.	TRBJ2-1	many	CASSVVGRDEQFF	TGTGCCAGCAGCGTAGTGGGAAGGGATGAGCAGTTCTTC
TRBV3-1	TRBD2	TRBJ2-1	few	CASSQDWRAGAYNEQFF	TGTGCCAGCAGCCAAGATTGGAGAGCGGGGGCCTACAATGAGCAGTTCTTC
TRBV7-9	.	TRBJ2-1	many	CASSSVGGEQFF	TGTGCCAGCAGCTCGGTCGGCGGGGAGCAGTTCTTC
TRBV29-1	.	TRBJ1-1	.	CSVAGREAFF	TGCAGCGTCGCGGGGAGGGAGGCTTTCTTT
TRBV5-1	.	TRBJ2-1	many	CASKSSGQIYNEQFF	TGCGCCAGCAAGTCGTCCGGACAAATCTACAATGAGCAGTTCTTC
TRBV7-8	TRBD1	TRBJ2-5	many	CASSVEVFDRAQETQYF	TGTGCCAGCAGCGTAGAGGTCTTCGACAGGGCCCAAGAGACCCAGTACTTC
TRBV4-1	.	TRBJ1-6	.	CASSRIGGNSPLHF	TGCGCCAGCAGCCGCATTGGAGGGAATTCACCCCTCCACTTT
TRBV3-1	TRBD2	TRBJ2-7	many	CASSPPRASGTYEQYF	TGTGCCAGCAGCCCCCCACGGGCTAGCGGAACCTACGAGCAGTACTTC
TRBV29-1	.	TRBJ2-2	few	CSGSRGTGELFF	TGCAGCGGGTCTCGGGGAACCGGGGAGCTGTTTTTT